This TCR beta chain was captured in a study of cytomegalovirus exposure and HLA in healthy donors. Study information: Genotyping showed approximately 81% of fewer than 500 donors falling in the Caucasian-associated ancestry cluster.

This PCR relied on a set of 60 Vbeta primers and 13 Jbeta primers. Data came from immunoSEQ multiplex PCR; TCRdb stores just in-frame clones and leaves some out. This sample lists about 33,000 clones; its ten largest clones have under 6%. Germline loops: CDR1 SEHNR, CDR2 FQNEAQ (reference sequence). The CDR3 is 12 amino acids. Trimming shortened V by 4 bases and J by 7 bases, and 8 bases separated the two germline ends. Donors consisted of healthy bone marrow donors. Source material: PBMCs. The origin of this receptor is a woman in her 40s in good health and CMV-seropositive. The chain uses TRBV7-9 and TRBJ1-5; the D gene is possibly TRBD1 (5 bases). The CDR3 reads CASSWGRQPQHF. The CDR3 bases are TGTGCCAGCAGCTGGGGCCGGCAGCCCCAGCATTTT. Complete variable domain (other parts from reference TRBV7-9 and TRBJ1-5): DTGVSQNPRHKITKRGQNVTFRCDPISEHNRLYWYRQTLGQGPEFLTYFQNEAQLEKSRLLSDRFSAERPKGSFSTLEIQRTEQGDSAMYLCASSWGRQPQHFGDGTRLSIL.